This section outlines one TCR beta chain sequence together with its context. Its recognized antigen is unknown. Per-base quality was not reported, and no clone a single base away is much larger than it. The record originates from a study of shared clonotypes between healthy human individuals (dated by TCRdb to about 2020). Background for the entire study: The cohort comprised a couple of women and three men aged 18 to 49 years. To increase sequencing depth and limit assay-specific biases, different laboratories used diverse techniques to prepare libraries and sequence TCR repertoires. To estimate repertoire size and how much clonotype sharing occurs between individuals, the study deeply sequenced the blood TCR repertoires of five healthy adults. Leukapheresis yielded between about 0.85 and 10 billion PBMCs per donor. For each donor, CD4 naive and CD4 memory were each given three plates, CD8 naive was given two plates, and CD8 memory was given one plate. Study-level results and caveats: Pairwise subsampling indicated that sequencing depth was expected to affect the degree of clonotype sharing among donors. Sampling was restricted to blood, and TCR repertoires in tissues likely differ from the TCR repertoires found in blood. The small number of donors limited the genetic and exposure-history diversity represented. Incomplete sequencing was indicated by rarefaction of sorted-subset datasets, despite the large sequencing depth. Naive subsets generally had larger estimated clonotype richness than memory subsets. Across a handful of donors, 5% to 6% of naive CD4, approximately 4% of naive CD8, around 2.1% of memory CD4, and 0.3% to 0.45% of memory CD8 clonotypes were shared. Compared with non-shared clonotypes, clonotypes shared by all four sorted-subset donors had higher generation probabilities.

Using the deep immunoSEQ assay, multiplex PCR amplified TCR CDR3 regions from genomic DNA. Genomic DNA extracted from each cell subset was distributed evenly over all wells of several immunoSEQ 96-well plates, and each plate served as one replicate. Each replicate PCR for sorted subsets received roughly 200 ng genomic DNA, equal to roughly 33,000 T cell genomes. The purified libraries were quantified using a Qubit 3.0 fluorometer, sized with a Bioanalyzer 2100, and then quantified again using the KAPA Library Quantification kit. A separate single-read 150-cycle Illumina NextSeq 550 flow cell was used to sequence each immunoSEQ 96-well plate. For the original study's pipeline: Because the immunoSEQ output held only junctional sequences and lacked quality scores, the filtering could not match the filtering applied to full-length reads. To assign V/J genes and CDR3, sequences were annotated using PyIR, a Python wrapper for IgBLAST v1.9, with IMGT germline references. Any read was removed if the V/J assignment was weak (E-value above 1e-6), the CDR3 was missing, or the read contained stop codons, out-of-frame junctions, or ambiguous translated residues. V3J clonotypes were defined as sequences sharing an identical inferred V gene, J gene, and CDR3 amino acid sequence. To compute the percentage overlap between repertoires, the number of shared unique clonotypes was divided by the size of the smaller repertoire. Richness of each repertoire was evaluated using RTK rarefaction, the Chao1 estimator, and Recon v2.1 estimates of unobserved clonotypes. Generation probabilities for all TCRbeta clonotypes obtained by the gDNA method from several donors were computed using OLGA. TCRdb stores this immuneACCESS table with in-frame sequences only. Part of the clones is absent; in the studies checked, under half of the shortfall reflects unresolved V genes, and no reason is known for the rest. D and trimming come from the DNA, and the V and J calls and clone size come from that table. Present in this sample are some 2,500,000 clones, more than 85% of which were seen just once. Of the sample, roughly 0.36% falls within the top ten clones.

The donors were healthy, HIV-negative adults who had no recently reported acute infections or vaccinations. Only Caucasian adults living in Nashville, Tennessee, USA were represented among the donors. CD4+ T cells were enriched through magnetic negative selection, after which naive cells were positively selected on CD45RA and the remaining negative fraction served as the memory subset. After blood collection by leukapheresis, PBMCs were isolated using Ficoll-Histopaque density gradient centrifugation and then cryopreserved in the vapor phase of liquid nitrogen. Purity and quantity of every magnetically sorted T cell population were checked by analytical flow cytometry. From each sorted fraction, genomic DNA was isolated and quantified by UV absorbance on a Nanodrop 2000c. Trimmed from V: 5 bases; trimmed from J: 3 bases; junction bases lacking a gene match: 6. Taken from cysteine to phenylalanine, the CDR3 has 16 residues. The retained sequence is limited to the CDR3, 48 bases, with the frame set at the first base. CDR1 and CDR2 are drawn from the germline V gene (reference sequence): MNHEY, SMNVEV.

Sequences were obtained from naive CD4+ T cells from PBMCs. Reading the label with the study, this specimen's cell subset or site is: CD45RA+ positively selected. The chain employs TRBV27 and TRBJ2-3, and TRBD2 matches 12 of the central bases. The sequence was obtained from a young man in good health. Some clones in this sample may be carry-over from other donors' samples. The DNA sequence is TGTGCCAGCAGTCCCCTAGCGGGAGGGGGGACAGATACGCAGTATTTT. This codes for CASSPLAGGGTDTQYF.